This entry features one T cell receptor (beta chain) sequence. This specimen comes from a study of human T cells and chemical hapten exposure. Study-level information: Per-sample variation in TCR yield stemmed mainly from small pooled library volume differences.

The time point was: patch test 1, 2 weeks after DPC sensitization. Treatment noted: therapeutic diphenylcyclopropenone sensitization with weekly scalp DPC. RNA extraction used unfractionated whole blood as the source of total RNA. CDR3 length: 13 amino acids. The ends were cut back, 8 bases at V and 5 bases at J, with 13 bases in the middle. Germline V CDR1 and CDR2: SNHLY, FYNNEI. Unique molecular identifiers were affixed to discrete cDNA molecules within the library. TCRdb redid the calling of the RACE reads with MiXCR, one entry per CDR3 protein. The data hold 150,000 to 200,000 distinct CDR3 sequences, with more than 12% observed a single time.

The clonotype was recovered from a woman aged 25-40 years with alopecia areata. Some clones in this sample may be carry-over from other donors' samples. The source was whole blood, collected in connection with sensitization to the hapten diphenylcyclopropenone (DPC). The chain joins TRBV2 to TRBJ1-5; unclear D gene. The CDR3 region is CASGRWLDQPQHF. CDR3 nucleotide sequence: TGTGCCAGCGGTCGGTGGCTGGATCAGCCCCAGCATTTT.